Shown below are 4 T cell receptor beta chains from a single sample sequenced in a study of shared T cell receptors in the human thymus. Generated by immunoSEQ multiplex PCR, the TCRdb table keeps only in-frame clones and is missing some. The sample carries about 710,000 clones, 70% to 90% recorded once. The data also belong to a second study, concerning human thymus T cells.

The sample consisted of thymocytes. The receptors were gathered from a boy younger than two with a congenital heart defect.

The chain has TRBV5-1 and TRBJ2-2; TRBD2 aligns across 8 bases. The CDR3 totals 18 residues. V shed 5 bases and J 4 bases; nucleotides not matched to a gene: 16. CDR1 is SGHRS and CDR2 is YFSETQ in the germline V gene. The CDR3 DNA sequence: TGCGCCAGCAGGTCTAACCCCAAAGCGGGAGAGTTCACCGGGGAGCTGTTTTTT. Translated: CASRSNPKAGEFTGELFF.

This sequence joins TRBV30 and TRBJ2-1; 7 bases align to TRBD2. The germline V gene has CDR1 GTSNPN and CDR2 SVGIG (reference sequence). V shed 2 bases and J 4 bases; nucleotides not matched to a gene: 11. The CDR3 has 16 residues. CDR3 loop: CAWSLVAGAPYNEQFF. The CDR3 nucleotides are TGTGCCTGGAGTTTGGTCGCGGGAGCACCTTACAATGAGCAGTTCTTC.

This CDR3 is CASTPGLSGEQYF. The CDR3 DNA reads TGTGCCAGCACTCCGGGACTATCTGGCGAGCAGTACTTC. The V gene is TRBV6-6, the J gene TRBJ2-5, with TRBD2 matching over 7 bases. The J call may not be correct, given that the DNA end is closer to TRBJ2-7. Germline CDR1 MNHNY, CDR2 SVGAGI (reference sequence). There are 13 residues in the CDR3.

Here the CDR3 DNA reads TGTGCCAGCAGTTTTTCGACTAGCGGGACTCCCTACGAGCAGTACTTC. Residues: CASSFSTSGTPYEQYF. V and J are TRBV27 and TRBJ2-7; 11 bases line up with TRBD2. V lost 3 bases, J lost 2 bases, and 6 bases stayed unmatched. The CDR3 extends over 16 amino acids. The germline CDR1 and CDR2 sequences are MNHEY and SMNVEV (reference sequence).